These 32 T cell receptor beta chains originate from one sample sequenced in a study of blood T cell repertoires in COVID-19 (TCRdb year 2020). Library generation was performed with the immunoSEQ multiplex PCR assay. Here the immuneACCESS table is served through TCRdb, limited to in-frame sequences with V and J called. Missing clones are a known gap in these copies; in checked studies unresolved V genes cover under half, and the rest lacks a known reason. The sample contains 320,000 or so clones, about 85% of them found a single time. The top ten hold 1.5% to 2% of the sample. Sequencing was carried out using PBMCs or T cells enriched from blood (not recorded which). Every receptor here comes from a woman between 25 and 40 years old who had been exposed to COVID-19.

V is TRBV28 and J is TRBJ1-3; TRBD1 aligns across 7 bases. The V and J ends lost 5 bases and 2 bases, in that order; junction bases with no gene match: 6. Germline V gives CDR1 MDHEN, CDR2 SYDVKM. This CDR3 contains 15 residues. The DNA of the CDR3 is TGTGCCAGCAGTCCAGGGGGATTAACTGGAAACACCATATATTTT. Amino acids: CASSPGGLTGNTIYF.

This rearrangement joins TRBV6-5 to TRBJ2-1, with a weak D call TRBD2 (5 bases). CDR1 MNHEY and CDR2 SVGAGI come from the germline V gene. The CDR3 totals 13 residues. The ends were cut back, 6 bases at V and 9 bases at J, with 15 bases in the middle. The CDR3 DNA is TGTGCCAGCAGACTAGGCCCTACTCGTGAGCAGTTCTTC. Amino acids: CASRLGPTREQFF.

This clone was seen a few times. This chain links TRBV4-3 with TRBJ1-2; D is undetermined. Between the trimmed V and J ends, which lost 2 bases and 0 bases, there was a span of 10 bases. Germline CDR1 and CDR2: LGHNA and YSLEER. The CDR3 has 15 residues. CDR3 bases: TGCGCCAGCAGCCAATTCACAGCAGCTAACTATGGCTACACCTTC. Protein sequence: CASSQFTAANYGYTF.

The V gene is TRBV6-5, the J gene TRBJ2-1; no clear D gene. V gave up 4 bases and J gave up 6 bases, with 16 bases separating them. Germline loops: CDR1 MNHEY, CDR2 SVGAGI. The CDR3 has 15 residues. CDR3 sequence: CASSFTSTIGNEQFF. The CDR3 region has the DNA TGTGCCAGCAGTTTCACGTCGACAATTGGCAATGAGCAGTTCTTC.

In DNA form, the CDR3 reads TGTGCCACCAGTGATTTACCTGCCGAGGACACAGATACGCAGTATTTT. Its protein product is CATSDLPAEDTDTQYF. The V gene is TRBV24-1, the J gene TRBJ2-3; the D is unclear. Germline V gene data show CDR1 as KGHDR and CDR2 as SFDVKD. The CDR3 contains 16 residues. V was trimmed by 1 base and J by 2 bases, leaving 12 bases between them.

The rearrangement links TRBV3-1 (or the pseudogene TRBV3-2) to TRBJ2-1, with 8 bases fitting TRBD1. The CDR3 extends over 15 amino acids. J gave up 6 bases and V 0 bases, and 4 bases lay outside the gene matches. CDR1 and CDR2 (germline): LGHDT, YNNKEL (reference sequence). In DNA form, the CDR3 reads TGTGCCAGCAGCCAAGAAGGCAGGGGGCTCAATGAGCAGTTCTTC. Translated: CASSQEGRGLNEQFF.

With respect to this clone: A much larger clone lies one base from this, so it may be a read error. The chain recombines TRBV13 with TRBJ2-1; TRBD2 agrees at 11 bases. The CDR3 runs 15 residues. With V trimmed by 0 bases and J by 5 bases, 0 bases remained unmatched. The germline V gene encodes CDR1 PRHDT and CDR2 FYEKMQ (reference sequence). The DNA of the CDR3 is TGTGCCAGCAGCTTAGGACTAGCGGGGGACAATGAGCAGTTCTTC. This sequence encodes CASSLGLAGDNEQFF.

The chain has TRBV7-2 and TRBJ2-5, with 9 nucleotides matching TRBD1. This CDR3 is built from 13 residues. Germline-derived CDR1 and CDR2 are SGHTA and FQGNSA. The trim removed 8 bases at V and 5 bases at J, leaving 6 bases unmatched. The CDR3 coding sequence is TGTGCCAGCTCGACAGGGGGGTACGAGACCCAGTACTTC. This translates into CASSTGGYETQYF.

This CDR3 reads CAWSPGLAGLTDTQYF. Written as DNA, the CDR3 is TGTGCCTGGAGTCCGGGACTAGCGGGATTGACAGATACGCAGTATTTT. The chain combines TRBV30 with TRBJ2-3; 13 positions match TRBD2. There are 16 residues in the CDR3. V was pared by 2 bases and J by 3 bases, with 5 bases of the junction left unmatched. From germline, CDR1 is GTSNPN and CDR2 SVGIG (reference sequence).

The V call is TRBV4-3, the J call TRBJ1-6; TRBD1 aligns across 9 bases. CDR3 length: 19 amino acids. The V segment lost 2 bases and the J segment 1 base; nucleotides outside the gene matches: 9. CDR1 is LGHNA and CDR2 is YSLEER in the germline V gene. CDR3 nucleotides: TGCGCCAGCAGCCAAAAGGGTACAGGGGGCAGGTCCTATAATTCACCCCTCCACTTT. It is translated as CASSQKGTGGRSYNSPLHF.

This chain links TRBV6-1 with TRBJ2-7, with 7 nucleotides matching TRBD1. V lost 1 base, J lost 5 bases, and 8 bases stayed unmatched. Germline lookup yields CDR1 MNHNS and CDR2 SASEGT. This CDR3 has 15 amino acids. This CDR3 is CASSEEQGIPNEQYF. The CDR3 nucleotides are TGTGCCAGCAGTGAAGAACAGGGGATCCCAAACGAGCAGTACTTC.

The chain employs TRBV30 and TRBJ2-2; 14 bases line up with TRBD2. Germline assignment: CDR1 GTSNPN and CDR2 SVGIG (reference sequence). J lost 6 bases, V lost 3 bases, and 3 bases had no gene match. This CDR3 contains 15 residues. Written as DNA, the CDR3 is TGTGCCTGGAGGGAGGGACTAGCGGGAGCCGGGGAGCTGTTTTTT. Protein: CAWREGLAGAGELFF.

The chain is built from TRBV6-5 and TRBJ1-2; TRBD1 might be the D (6 bases). CDR1 and CDR2 (germline): MNHEY, SVGAGI. The CDR3 loop spans 14 amino acids. V lost 0 bases to trimming and J lost 5 bases, with 10 bases between them. This CDR3 reads CASSYSGARYGYTF. The CDR3, as DNA: TGTGCCAGCAGTTACTCGGGGGCTCGTTATGGCTACACCTTC.

The V and J genes are TRBV7-3 and TRBJ2-6; tentatively, D is TRBD1 (5 bases). CDR3 size: 16 residues. V was trimmed by 5 bases and J by 3 bases, leaving 14 bases between them. CDR1 and CDR2 from the germline V gene are SGHTA and FQGTGA. The DNA of the CDR3 is TGTGCCAGCAGCACCTCTCAGGGTTTTGGGGCCAACGTCCTGACTTTC. Translation: CASSTSQGFGANVLTF.

The gene calls are TRBV30 and TRBJ1-1; maybe TRBD1 (5 bases). Trimming left V 0 bases short and J 2 bases short, with 13 bases between. The germline V gene encodes CDR1 GTSNPN and CDR2 SVGIG (reference sequence). This CDR3 is built from 15 residues. The CDR3 DNA sequence: TGTGCCTGGAGTGTACAGGCGACAGCCAACACTGAAGCTTTCTTT. Residues: CAWSVQATANTEAFF.

This clone turned up a few times. V gene TRBV7-2 combines with J gene TRBJ2-7; 9 positions agree with TRBD2. The CDR3 consists of 16 residues. From germline, CDR1 is SGHTA and CDR2 FQGNSA. The V gene end was trimmed by 1 base and the J gene end by 4 bases; junction bases not matched to a gene: 8. CDR3 residues: CASSLVAVAGVYEQYF. For the CDR3, the DNA is TGTGCCAGCAGCTTAGTCGCGGTAGCGGGGGTTTACGAGCAGTACTTC.

The CDR3 DNA sequence: TGCGCCAGCAGCCAAAGGTACCTAGCGGCGAGGGATGAGCAGTTCTTC. Its translation is CASSQRYLAARDEQFF. The rearrangement links TRBV4-1 to TRBJ2-1; 7 positions match TRBD2. Germline V gene lookup returns CDR1 MGHRA and CDR2 YSYEKL. The CDR3 spans 16 residues. The V segment lost 2 bases and the J segment 8 bases; nucleotides outside the gene matches: 12.

The chain uses TRBV5-4 and TRBJ1-2; D gene ambiguous. Trimming took 5 bases from V and 8 from J, leaving 19 bases between them. This CDR3 is 14 amino acids long. The germline V gene has CDR1 SGHNT and CDR2 YYREEE (reference sequence). The CDR3 region has the DNA TGTGCCAGCAGGGGGATGGGAGTTGAGCAAGGCTACACCTTC. Translated, it gives CASRGMGVEQGYTF.

The chain uses TRBV5-6 and TRBJ1-1; TRBD1 is a possible D gene (5 bases). Trimming took 4 bases from V and 0 from J, leaving 7 bases between them. Per germline, CDR1 SGHDT and CDR2 YYEEEE. The CDR3 runs 13 residues. The DNA of the CDR3 is TGTGCCAGCAGCAGACAGATGAACACTGAAGCTTTCTTT. Encoded protein: CASSRQMNTEAFF.

V is TRBV2 and J is TRBJ2-5; 11 positions match TRBD2. The CDR3 is 16 residues long. Per the germline V gene, CDR1 is SNHLY and CDR2 is FYNNEI. J gave up 7 bases and V 6 bases, and 13 bases lay outside the gene matches. CDR3 region: CASSVYSGGAHGTQYF. The CDR3 DNA reads as TGTGCCAGCAGCGTTTATAGCGGGGGGGCCCACGGGACCCAGTACTTC. Full variable domain (missing parts from reference TRBV2 and TRBJ2-5): EPEVTQTPSHQVTQMGQEVILRCVPISNHLYFYWYRQILGQKVEFLVSFYNNEISEKSEIFDDQFSVERPDGSNFTLKIRSTKLEDSAMYFCASSVYSGGAHGTQYFGPGTRLLVL.

The chain is built from TRBV9 and TRBJ1-1; D not resolved. Germline-derived CDR1 and CDR2 are SGDLS and YYNGEE. The V gene lost 0 bases and the J gene lost 4 bases, with 10 bases spanning the gap. This CDR3 is 14 amino acids long. The CDR3 DNA reads as TGTGCCAGCAGCGTAGTGGTGGCGGGCACTGAAGCTTTCTTT. Protein product: CASSVVVAGTEAFF.

The chain is built from TRBV5-1 and TRBJ2-1; 7 bases align to TRBD1. Looked up from germline, CDR1 is SGHRS and CDR2 is YFSETQ. CDR3 length equals 15 residues. The ends lost 4 bases at V and 0 bases at J; junction bases unmatched: 4. The CDR3 DNA follows: TGCGCCAGCAGCCTAGACAGGGTCTCCTACAATGAGCAGTTCTTC. Translating gives CASSLDRVSYNEQFF.

This chain uses TRBV9 with TRBJ2-1; 7 bases are a match to TRBD2. With V trimmed by 3 bases and J by 1 base, 4 bases remained unmatched. Germline-derived CDR1 and CDR2 are SGDLS and YYNGEE. This CDR3 has 15 amino acids. The CDR3 sequence: CASSARLASYNEQFF. The CDR3 DNA reads as TGTGCCAGCAGCGCCCGACTAGCATCCTACAATGAGCAGTTCTTC.

This clone was detected only once. This chain links TRBV19 with TRBJ2-7; 7 bases are shared with TRBD1. Unmatched junction bases numbered 6, after V lost 8 bases and J lost 5 bases. This CDR3 has 12 residues. Per the germline V gene, CDR1 is LNHDA and CDR2 is SQIVND (reference sequence). CDR3 sequence (DNA): TGTGCCAGTGGAAGGGGGCGTAACGAGCAGTACTTC. It yields the protein CASGRGRNEQYF.

This clone has a count of ten or more. The chain has TRBV7-6 and TRBJ2-1, with 7 bases that match TRBD2. The CDR3 loop spans 11 amino acids. After removal of 5 bases from V and 10 bases from J, the junction contained 2 bases not matched to a gene. Germline V gives CDR1 SGHVS, CDR2 FNYEAQ. The CDR3 sequence is CASSPGGEQFF. Here the CDR3 DNA reads TGTGCCAGCAGCCCCGGGGGGGAGCAGTTCTTC.

This clone was found a few times. This chain links TRBV5-1 with TRBJ2-2; D gene ambiguous. V lost 0 bases to trimming and J lost 1 base, with 4 bases between them. Germline V gene sequence: CDR1 SGHRS, CDR2 YFSETQ. CDR3 size: 14 residues. CDR3 loop: CASSLEQNTGELFF. CDR3 DNA: TGCGCCAGCAGCTTGGAACAGAACACCGGGGAGCTGTTTTTT.

V gene TRBV4-2 combines with J gene TRBJ1-2, with 7 bases aligning to TRBD1. V gave up 4 bases and J gave up 5 bases; unmatched junction bases: 13. This CDR3 region has 16 residues. The germline V gene has CDR1 LGHNA and CDR2 YNFKEQ. The CDR3 spells CASSPQGEEIRYGYTF. The CDR3 DNA reads as TGTGCCAGCAGCCCCCAGGGGGAAGAGATAAGATATGGCTACACCTTC.

J is TRBJ2-7 and V is TRBV6-5; 10 bases are a match to TRBD2. The trim removed 3 bases at V and 0 bases at J, leaving 5 bases unmatched. Looked up from germline, CDR1 is MNHEY and CDR2 is SVGAGI. The CDR3 totals 16 residues. CDR3 nucleotides: TGTGCCAGCAGTTATGGGACTAGCGCCAGCTCCTACGAGCAGTACTTC. It encodes CASSYGTSASSYEQYF.

V and J are TRBV28 and TRBJ2-1; 8 bases fit TRBD2. V dropped 6 bases and J dropped 8; count of bases not matched to a gene: 15. Germline V gene sequence: CDR1 MDHEN, CDR2 SYDVKM. The length of the CDR3 is 16 residues. The DNA of the CDR3 is TGTGCCAGCAGCACCAAAATAGCGGGAAGAAGGGATGAGCAGTTCTTC. Its translation: CASSTKIAGRRDEQFF.

The V and J genes are TRBV9 and TRBJ1-1, with a possible D match to TRBD1 (5 bases). The V and J ends lost 7 bases and 3 bases respectively, with 19 bases between them. Germline CDR1 and CDR2: SGDLS and YYNGEE. The length of the CDR3 is 15 residues. The CDR3 region is CASGGGSFKYTEAFF. DNA of the CDR3: TGTGCCAGCGGGGGAGGCTCCTTTAAGTACACTGAAGCTTTCTTT.

This clone was found once. The chain carries TRBV27 and TRBJ2-4; 9 nucleotides align to TRBD1. Germline V gene sequence: CDR1 MNHEY, CDR2 SMNVEV (reference sequence). The CDR3 covers 16 residues. The trim removed 6 bases at V and 3 bases at J, leaving 9 bases unmatched. CDR3 sequence (DNA): TGTGCCAGCAGAAGAACAGGGGGCAATGTCAAAAACATTCAGTACTTC. It translates to CASRRTGGNVKNIQYF.

The rearrangement joins TRBV7-9 to TRBJ2-7, with D possibly TRBD1 on 5 matching bases. The germline V gene encodes CDR1 SEHNR and CDR2 FQNEAQ (reference sequence). The CDR3 has 15 residues. The V end lost 2 bases, the J end lost 7 bases, and 18 bases lay between the germline ends. The DNA for the CDR3 is TGTGCCAGCAGCTTAAGTCTAAGACAGACCAAGGAGCAGTACTTC. Protein sequence: CASSLSLRQTKEQYF. The whole variable domain, remainder taken from reference TRBV7-9 and TRBJ2-7, is DTGVSQNPRHKITKRGQNVTFRCDPISEHNRLYWYRQTLGQGPEFLTYFQNEAQLEKSRLLSDRFSAERPKGSFSTLEIQRTEQGDSAMYLCASSLSLRQTKEQYFGPGTRLTVT.